This T cell receptor beta chain is drawn from a study of T cells in women clearing cervical HPV infection (dated by TCRdb to about 2018). Turning to the overall study: The cases were 25 women with histologically confirmed HPV16-related CIN3 or worse, and 2 of these cases were invasive cancers. Five blinded duplicates per group were added as quality controls, giving around 60 samples: approximately 50 participants and around ten replicates. Blood from cases was collected at the visit where the lesion was first found, while blood from controls was collected once the infection could no longer be detected. The controls were 25 or so women whose single incident HPV16 infection cleared within 12 months with no development of precancer or cancer. Cases had a median age of roughly 35 years compared with under 40 for controls, and baseline characteristics showed no significant differences between the groups. Since HLA typing was available for only a few women, HLA type could not be ruled out as a confounder. In the parent cohort, some 10,000 women aged 18 or older were enrolled in Guanacaste, Costa Rica, during about 1993 to 1995 and were followed for roughly 7 years. Cases were matched to controls by age within five years and by the year the sample was collected. Among cases, blood sampling occurred a median of about 150 days after lesion detection, with an interquartile range of about 85 to 200 days. This exploratory proof-of-principle case-control study, nested within the Guanacaste HPV Natural History Study in Costa Rica, compared TCR repertoires among women with different cervical HPV16 outcomes.

Broad study findings and their caveats: Cases were distinguished from controls with an estimated AUC of about 0.78 by random forest classifiers combining richness and V gene abundances. Because the number of T cells per sample was unknown, the richness differences could reflect varying T-cell content rather than repertoire biology. CIN3+ cases had significantly higher TCR repertoire richness than controls across sequencing depths, but evenness did not differ between the groups. Whether associations preceded infection or resulted from infection could not be shown with the cross-sectional design, and effector/memory subsets and HPV-specific T cells were not isolated. TRBV6-7 relative abundance was lower in cases than in controls (approximately 0.1% versus 0.16%; Bonferroni P = 0.0008).

Every participant had a single incident cervical HPV16 infection, and prevalent HPV16 infections were excluded. Cervical HPV DNA was detected by MY09/MY11 PCR and genotyped by dot-blot hybridization. Fifteen mL of heparinized blood were centrifuged, and the buffy coat was split into aliquots, frozen at -30 degrees C, and then kept at -80 degrees C. QIAGEN kits were used to extract genomic DNA from the buffy coat specimens. Note on this clone: There is no known antigen for this receptor. The DNA ends 3 residues before the CDR3 does, and the rest of the CDR3 is filled in from the germline J gene.

TCR beta CDR3 regions were amplified by multiplex PCR using the immunoSEQ assay from an average of around 1.2 ug genomic DNA per sample. To correct primer bias, the assay used a complete synthetic TCR repertoire to set an amplification baseline. The amplicons were sequenced on the Illumina platform. Under the source paper's analysis protocol: Sequences were error-corrected by clustering with frequency ratios and a modified nearest-neighbor algorithm and were then analyzed in the immunoSEQ Analyzer with IMGT gene definitions. TCR richness and evenness were averaged over 20 rarefaction repeats at each rarefaction depth, excluding samples with fewer sequences than the depth. Wilcoxon rank sum tests with FDR correction were used to compare relative abundances of V, D and J genes between the groups. In the blinded duplicates, the intraclass correlation was approximately 96% for TCR richness and averaged 76.4% across over 65 gene segments. The table was pulled from immuneACCESS by TCRdb, which kept in-frame rearrangements only. Such tables lose some clones; where checked, under half of the loss comes from unresolved V genes, and the rest has no known cause. V, J and clone size are those of that table, while D and trimming were read from the DNA. This sample's clone table shows 25,000 or so clones. Of the sample, over 7.5% is held by the ten largest clones.

The CDR3 covers 16 residues, taking in both the cysteine and the phenylalanine. Only the CDR3 bases that were read are kept: 39 of them, in frame from base 1. Trimming costs V 1 base and J 5 bases, and their ends lie 18 bases apart. As encoded in the germline V gene (reference sequence), CDR1 is MNHEY while CDR2 is SMNVEV. The TCR originated in a woman between 18 and 70 years old with a cervical HPV16 infection that either progressed to CIN3+ or cleared (not recorded which). This receptor chain uses TRBV27 and TRBJ2-7; TRBD1 could be the D gene, as 5 bases match. The source material was blood buffy coat. Partial CDR3 DNA: TGTGCCAGCAGTTTATTTCCCATTCCAGGGAATCACGAG. Translated, this gives CASSLFPIPGNHE. From start to end, the CDR3 is CASSLFPIPGNHEQYF.